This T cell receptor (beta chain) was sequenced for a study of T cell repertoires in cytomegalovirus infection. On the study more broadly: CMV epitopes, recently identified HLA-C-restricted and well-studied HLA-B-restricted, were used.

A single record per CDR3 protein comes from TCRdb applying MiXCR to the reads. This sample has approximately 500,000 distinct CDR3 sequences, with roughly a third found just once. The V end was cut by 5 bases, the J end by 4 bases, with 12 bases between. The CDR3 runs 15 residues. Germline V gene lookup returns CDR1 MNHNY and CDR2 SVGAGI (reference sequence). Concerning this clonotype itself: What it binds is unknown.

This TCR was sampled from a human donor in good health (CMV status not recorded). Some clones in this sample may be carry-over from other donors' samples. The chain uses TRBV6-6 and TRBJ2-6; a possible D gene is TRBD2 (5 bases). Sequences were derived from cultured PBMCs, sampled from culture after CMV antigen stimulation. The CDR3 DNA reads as TGTGCCAGCAGTGAGGGTACCTCCGGGGCCAACGTCCTGACTTTC. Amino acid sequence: CASSEGTSGANVLTF.